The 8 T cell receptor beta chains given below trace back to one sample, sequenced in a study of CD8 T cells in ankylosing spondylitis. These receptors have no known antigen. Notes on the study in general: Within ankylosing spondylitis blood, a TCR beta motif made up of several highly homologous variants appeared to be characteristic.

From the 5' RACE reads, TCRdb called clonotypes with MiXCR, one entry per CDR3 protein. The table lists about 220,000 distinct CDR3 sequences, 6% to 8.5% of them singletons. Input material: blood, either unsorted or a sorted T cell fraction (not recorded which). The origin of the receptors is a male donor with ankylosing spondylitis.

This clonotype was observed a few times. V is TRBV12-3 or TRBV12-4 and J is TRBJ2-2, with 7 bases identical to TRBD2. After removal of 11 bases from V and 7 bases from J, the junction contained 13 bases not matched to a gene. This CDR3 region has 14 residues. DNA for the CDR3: TGTGCCGCAACCCTGGCGGGAGTAGTCGGGGAGCTGTTTTTT. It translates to CAATLAGVVGELFF.

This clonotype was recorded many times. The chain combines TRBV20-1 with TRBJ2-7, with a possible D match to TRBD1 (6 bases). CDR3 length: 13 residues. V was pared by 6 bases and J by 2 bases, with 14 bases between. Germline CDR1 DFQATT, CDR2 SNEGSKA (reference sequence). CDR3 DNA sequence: TGCAGTGCCCCGGGACGGGACACCTACGAGCAGTACTTC. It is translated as CSAPGRDTYEQYF.

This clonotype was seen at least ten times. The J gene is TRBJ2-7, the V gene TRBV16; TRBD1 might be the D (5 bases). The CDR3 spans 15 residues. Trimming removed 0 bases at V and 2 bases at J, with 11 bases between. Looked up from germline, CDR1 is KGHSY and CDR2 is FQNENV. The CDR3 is CASSQSQGNPYEQYF. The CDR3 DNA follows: TGTGCCAGCAGCCAATCGCAGGGTAACCCCTACGAGCAGTACTTC.

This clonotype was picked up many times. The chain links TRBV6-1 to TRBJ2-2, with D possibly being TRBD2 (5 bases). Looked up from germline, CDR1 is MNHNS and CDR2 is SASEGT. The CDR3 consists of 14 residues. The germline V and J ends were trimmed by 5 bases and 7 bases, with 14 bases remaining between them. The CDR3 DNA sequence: TGTGCCAGCAGTCCTACCGGACTGGACGGGGAGCTGTTTTTT. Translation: CASSPTGLDGELFF.

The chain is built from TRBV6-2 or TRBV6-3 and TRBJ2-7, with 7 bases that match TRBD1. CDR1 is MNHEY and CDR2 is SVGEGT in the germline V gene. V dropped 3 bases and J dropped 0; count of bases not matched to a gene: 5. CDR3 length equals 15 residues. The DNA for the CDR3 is TGTGCCAGCAGTTATGACCGGGACAGCTCCTACGAGCAGTACTTC. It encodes CASSYDRDSSYEQYF.

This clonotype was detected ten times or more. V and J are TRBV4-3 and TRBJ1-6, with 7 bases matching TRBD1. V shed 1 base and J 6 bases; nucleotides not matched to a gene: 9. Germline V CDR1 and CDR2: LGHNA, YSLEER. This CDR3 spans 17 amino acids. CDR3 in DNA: TGCGCCAGCAGCCAAGGAACAGGGGTTACTGGTAATTCACCCCTCCACTTT. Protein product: CASSQGTGVTGNSPLHF.

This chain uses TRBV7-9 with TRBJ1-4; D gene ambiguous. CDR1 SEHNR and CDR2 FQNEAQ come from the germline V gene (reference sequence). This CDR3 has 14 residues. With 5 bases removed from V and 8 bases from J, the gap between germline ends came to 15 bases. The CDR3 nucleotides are TGTGCCAGCAGCCTGGACCCCAGAACGGAAAAACTGTTTTTT. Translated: CASSLDPRTEKLFF.

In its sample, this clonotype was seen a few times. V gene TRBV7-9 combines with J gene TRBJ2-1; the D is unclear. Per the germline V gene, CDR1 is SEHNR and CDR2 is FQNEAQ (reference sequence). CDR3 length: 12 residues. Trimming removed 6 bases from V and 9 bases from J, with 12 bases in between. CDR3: CASSWVPSEQFF. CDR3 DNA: TGTGCCAGCAGTTGGGTCCCCAGTGAGCAGTTCTTC.